These 25 T cell receptor beta chains share one sample of origin, sequenced in a study of radiotherapy plus CTLA-4 blockade in lung cancer. Assay used: immunoSEQ multiplex PCR; TCRdb lists only in-frame clones, some missing. The sample records some 74,000 clones, roughly 80% being singletons. Sequenced here: peripheral blood, sampled from a patient treated with radiotherapy plus ipilimumab. Receptors originate from a human donor with non-small cell lung cancer who had a complete response to radiotherapy plus ipilimumab.

The rearrangement links TRBV11-3 to TRBJ2-2, with D unclear. V lost 6 bases and J 2 bases, leaving 10 bases between the germline ends. The germline V gene has CDR1 SGHNT and CDR2 YENEEA. The CDR3 totals 14 residues. This CDR3 is CASRQSDNTGELFF. DNA of the CDR3: TGTGCCAGCAGGCAGAGTGACAACACCGGGGAGCTGTTTTTT. The whole variable domain, filled in from reference TRBV11-3 and TRBJ2-2, reads EAGVVQSPRYKIIEKKQPVAFWCNPISGHNTLYWYLQNLGQGPELLIRYENEEAVDDSQLPKDRFSAERLKGVDSTLKIQPAELGDSAVYLCASRQSDNTGELFFGEGSRLTVL.

The chain carries TRBV29-1 and TRBJ2-1; D gene uncertain. Deletions cut 6 bases from V and 0 bases from J, with 12 bases between. Germline CDR1 and CDR2: SQVTM and ANQGSEA. The CDR3 is 14 amino acids. This chain's CDR3 is CSVDRATSYNEQFF. The DNA for the CDR3 is TGCAGCGTGGATAGAGCGACCTCCTACAATGAGCAGTTCTTC.

The chain has TRBV5-1 and TRBJ1-1; no clear D. The CDR3 runs to 13 residues. CDR1 is SGHRS and CDR2 is YFSETQ in the germline V gene. Between the trimmed V and J ends, which lost 2 bases and 2 bases, there was a span of 7 bases. The CDR3 protein is CASSFTDNTEAFF. In nucleotides, the CDR3 is TGCGCCAGCAGCTTTACAGATAACACTGAAGCTTTCTTT.

The chain has TRBV2 and TRBJ2-2, with D perhaps being TRBD1 or TRBD2 (6 bases each). This CDR3 contains 13 residues. V lost 8 bases and J 5 bases, leaving 12 bases between the germline ends. Germline V gene lookup returns CDR1 SNHLY and CDR2 FYNNEI. This chain's CDR3 is CASLGGFTGELFF. CDR3 in DNA: TGTGCCAGCTTAGGGGGGTTTACCGGGGAGCTGTTTTTT.

The chain is built from TRBV7-8 and TRBJ1-2, with 7 bases that match TRBD1. V lost 3 bases to trimming and J lost 8 bases; unmatched junction nucleotides: 9. The CDR3 length is 14 residues. Germline V gene lookup returns CDR1 SGHVS and CDR2 FQNEAQ. CDR3 residues: CASSFVRQGRGYTF. CDR3 in DNA: TGTGCCAGCAGCTTCGTCAGACAGGGAAGGGGCTACACCTTC.

V gene TRBV11-3 combines with J gene TRBJ1-2; D is perhaps TRBD1 (6 bases). CDR3 length equals 14 residues. V gave up 5 bases and J gave up 8 bases, with 18 bases separating them. The germline gives CDR1 SGHNT, CDR2 YENEEA. DNA for the CDR3: TGTGCCAGCAGCCCCAGTAAGGGGGGCGGAGGCTACACCTTC. This encodes CASSPSKGGGGYTF.

The rearrangement uses TRBV7-9 and TRBJ2-1; 12 nucleotides align to TRBD2. The germline V gene has CDR1 SEHNR and CDR2 FQNEAQ (reference sequence). The V segment lost 6 bases and the J segment 4 bases; nucleotides outside the gene matches: 4. This CDR3 is 15 amino acids long. CDR3 coding DNA: TGTGCCAGCAGGGCACTAGCGGGGGGTTACAATGAGCAGTTCTTC. The encoded protein is CASRALAGGYNEQFF.

The genes are TRBV23-1 and TRBJ1-1; possible D gene TRBD1, 6 bases. TRBV23-1 is an ORF for which the function is uncertain. The CDR3 extends over 13 amino acids. With 3 bases removed from V and 12 bases from J, the gap between germline ends came to 17 bases. The CDR3 DNA sequence: TGCGCCAGCAGTCACCCGAAGGGGGAAGGTTCTTTCTTT. Protein sequence: CASSHPKGEGSFF.

As to this clone: The identical CDR3 is also encoded by other nucleotide sequences in the sample. The CDR3 DNA follows: TGTGCCAGCAGCGTAGGACGGATGAACACTGAAGCTTTCTTT. This sequence encodes CASSVGRMNTEAFF. V is TRBV9 and J is TRBJ1-1; D gene uncertain. CDR3 length: 14 amino acids. The germline V gene encodes CDR1 SGDLS and CDR2 YYNGEE. V gave up 0 bases and J gave up 0 bases, with 6 bases separating them.

The gene calls are TRBV7-8 and TRBJ2-1; D might be TRBD2 (5 bases). Trimming removed 1 base from V and 1 base from J, with 11 bases in between. The length of the CDR3 is 16 residues. Germline CDR1 reads SGHVS; CDR2 reads FQNEAQ. CDR3 amino acids: CASSLDPGFSYNEQFF. The CDR3 nucleotides read TGTGCCAGCAGCTTAGACCCGGGGTTTTCCTACAATGAGCAGTTCTTC.

This rearrangement joins TRBV25-1 to TRBJ2-2; D not resolved. CDR1 is MGHDK and CDR2 is SYGVNS in the germline V gene. V lost 4 bases and J 6 bases, leaving 15 bases between the germline ends. The CDR3 has 15 residues. The CDR3 is CASSGGHLGPGELFF. The CDR3 DNA reads as TGTGCCAGCAGTGGAGGCCACCTAGGGCCCGGGGAGCTGTTTTTT.

This chain joins TRBV7-2 and TRBJ1-2; tentatively, D is TRBD1 (5 bases). With 2 bases removed from V and 8 bases from J, the gap between germline ends came to 21 bases. The length of the CDR3 is 16 residues. Germline V gene lookup returns CDR1 SGHTA and CDR2 FQGNSA. CDR3 DNA: TGTGCCAGCAGCTTATTAATTGATGTGGGACTCGGAGGCTACACCTTC. Translating gives CASSLLIDVGLGGYTF.

The gene calls are TRBV7-9 and TRBJ1-2; D is perhaps TRBD1 (5 bases). Deletions cut 1 base from V and 1 base from J, with 7 bases between. Looked up from germline, CDR1 is SEHNR and CDR2 is FQNEAQ (reference sequence). The length of the CDR3 is 14 residues. CDR3 sequence: CASSLETDNYGYTF. The CDR3 DNA reads TGTGCCAGCAGCTTAGAGACAGATAACTATGGCTACACCTTC.

This clone is categorized as medium-sized (0.01 to 0.1%). One end of the junction fails to match germline, which may point to a read error. The genes are TRBV7-7 and TRBJ2-3; D possibly matches TRBD1 or TRBD2 (5 bases each). CDR3 length: 16 residues. The germline gives CDR1 SSHAT, CDR2 FNYEAQ (reference sequence). The CDR3: CASSPTGPSRSGTQYF. Here the CDR3 DNA reads TGTGCTAGCAGCCCTACGGGACCAAGTAGGTCGGGTACGCAGTATTTT.

This chain connects TRBV19 to TRBJ1-3; no reliable D call. The CDR3 loop spans 14 amino acids. Germline V gene data show CDR1 as LNHDA and CDR2 as SQIVND (reference sequence). Trimming stripped 7 bases from V and 0 bases from J, with 10 bases between. The DNA of the CDR3 is TGTGCCAGTATCGGGATAAACTCTGGAAACACCATATATTTT. This translates into CASIGINSGNTIYF.

DNA of the CDR3: TGTGCCAGCAGCAAACAGGGGACCTCTTCCACAGATACGCAGTATTTT. Translation gives CASSKQGTSSTDTQYF. The chain recombines TRBV7-2 with TRBJ2-3; 7 bases agree with TRBD1. Germline assignment: CDR1 SGHTA and CDR2 FQGNSA. CDR3 length: 16 residues. V was pared by 5 bases and J by 2 bases, with 10 bases of the junction left unmatched. Full variable domain (missing parts from reference TRBV7-2 and TRBJ2-3): GAGVSQSPSNKVTEKGKDVELRCDPISGHTALYWYRQSLGQGLEFLIYFQGNSAPDKSGLPSDRFSAERTGGSVSTLTIQRTQQEDSAVYLCASSKQGTSSTDTQYFGPGTRLTVL.

Only a few counts were recorded for this clone. The gene calls are TRBV28 and TRBJ1-2, with no clear D. From germline, CDR1 is MDHEN and CDR2 SYDVKM. This CDR3 comprises 14 residues. Deletions cut 5 bases from V and 8 bases from J, with 18 bases between. The CDR3 coding sequence is TGTGCCAGCAGTCCCATTCATCAGGTAGAAGGCTACACCTTC. Translating it yields CASSPIHQVEGYTF.

This clone came up a few times. This rearrangement joins TRBV6-5 to TRBJ2-1; 9 nucleotides line up with TRBD1. V dropped 6 bases and J dropped 6; count of bases not matched to a gene: 6. This CDR3 is 14 amino acids long. Germline V lookup: CDR1 MNHEY, CDR2 SVGAGI. The CDR3, as DNA: TGTGCCAGCAGCAAGGACAGGGGACGCAATGAGCAGTTCTTC. Translated, it gives CASSKDRGRNEQFF.

The V and J genes are TRBV28 and TRBJ1-2; a possible D gene is TRBD1 (6 bases). This CDR3 is 13 amino acids long. Trimming shortened V by 6 bases and J by 5 bases, and 13 bases separated the two germline ends. Germline lookup yields CDR1 MDHEN and CDR2 SYDVKM. The CDR3 region is CASRFPRGYGYTF. CDR3 DNA sequence: TGTGCCAGCAGGTTTCCAAGGGGGTATGGCTACACCTTC.

The chain combines TRBV7-9 with TRBJ1-1; D gene ambiguous. The CDR3 sequence is 15 residues long. Trimming shortened V by 5 bases and J by 8 bases, and 21 bases separated the two germline ends. CDR1 and CDR2 (germline): SEHNR, FQNEAQ (reference sequence). The CDR3 nucleotides are TGTGCCAGCAGCCCGGAAACCTCATATGTCTCCGAAGCTTTCTTT. This translates into CASSPETSYVSEAFF.

The genes are TRBV7-8 and TRBJ1-2; D is ambiguous. The CDR3 contains 13 residues. CDR1 SGHVS and CDR2 FQNEAQ come from the germline V gene. Trimming took off 1 base at V and 4 bases at J, with 7 bases between the two ends. The CDR3 DNA sequence: TGTGCCAGCAGCTTAGAACGGATCTATGGCTACACCTTC. This sequence encodes CASSLERIYGYTF. The entire variable domain, with the rest obtained from reference TRBV7-8 and TRBJ1-2, is as follows: GAGVSQSPRYKVAKRGQDVALRCDPISGHVSLFWYQQALGQGPEFLTYFQNEAQLDKSGLPSDRFFAERPEGSVSTLKIQRTQQEDSAVYLCASSLERIYGYTFGSGTRLTVV.

This rearrangement joins TRBV6-6 to TRBJ1-3; maybe TRBD1 (6 bases). Germline V gives CDR1 MNHNY, CDR2 SVGAGI (reference sequence). The CDR3 has 15 amino acids. V was clipped by 2 bases and J by 3 bases, with 11 bases between them. CDR3 coding DNA: TGTGCCAGCAGTTACGTGGGGGGCGGTGGAAACACCATATATTTT. Residues: CASSYVGGGGNTIYF.

This clone appeared once. The chain employs TRBV18 and TRBJ2-1; TRBD1 matches 10 bases. Germline V gives CDR1 KGHSH, CDR2 LQKENI. This CDR3 has 17 amino acids. V dropped 6 bases and J dropped 5; count of bases not matched to a gene: 13. CDR3 protein: CASSHAPGQGLNNEQFF. The CDR3 coding sequence is TGTGCCAGCTCGCACGCCCCGGGACAGGGGCTCAACAATGAGCAGTTCTTC. Supplemented by reference TRBV18 and TRBJ2-1, the full variable domain reads NAGVMQNPRHLVRRRGQEARLRCSPMKGHSHVYWYRQLPEEGLKFMVYLQKENIIDESGMPKERFSAEFPKEGPSILRIQQVVRGDSAAYFCASSHAPGQGLNNEQFFGPGTRLTVL.

The chain couples TRBV7-2 to TRBJ2-2; 7 positions agree with TRBD2. Germline V gives CDR1 SGHTA, CDR2 FQGNSA. Unmatched junction bases numbered 10, after V lost 5 bases and J lost 7 bases. The CDR3 is 15 residues long. CDR3 in amino acids: CASSPPGRGVGELFF. The CDR3 region has the DNA TGTGCCAGCAGCCCACCGGGACGGGGGGTCGGGGAGCTGTTTTTT.

This sequence joins TRBV30 and TRBJ1-1; D is perhaps TRBD1 (6 bases). CDR1 and CDR2 (germline): GTSNPN, SVGIG (reference sequence). V was clipped by 1 base and J by 2 bases, with 17 bases between them. The CDR3 totals 16 residues. The chain's CDR3 is CAWSGPRTAPNTEAFF. CDR3 nucleotides: TGTGCCTGGAGTGGTCCCAGGACAGCCCCAAACACTGAAGCTTTCTTT.